This record looks at one T cell receptor (beta chain) sequence and its context. Generated by immunoSEQ multiplex PCR, the TCRdb table keeps only in-frame clones and is missing some. The table includes around 69,000 clones, roughly 90% detected once. This specimen comes from a study of technical replicates of blood from a handful of donors. The V end lost 7 bases, the J end lost 4 bases, and 20 bases lay between the germline ends. The CDR3 length is 15 residues. Germline V gene lookup returns CDR1 SGHTA and CDR2 FQGNSA. This chain connects TRBV7-2 to TRBJ2-7; D unresolved. The TCR originated in a human donor in good health. Some clones in this sample may be carry-over from other donors' samples. Sequencing was done on a sample of PBMCs. Written as DNA, the CDR3 is TGTGCCAGCACCATTGGTGGCGGTACCTCGTACGAGCAGTACTTC. Encoded protein: CASTIGGGTSYEQYF.